This T cell receptor beta chain was sequenced during a study of STAT5B mutations in CD4+ large granular lymphocyte leukemia. Some clones are missing from TCRdb's copy, which holds only in-frame ones; the method was immunoSEQ multiplex PCR. Of about 29,000 clones in the sample, 79% are singletons; the top ten hold approximately 6%. A word on this clone: Its antigen remains unknown.

The germline V and J ends were trimmed by 3 bases and 3 bases, with 12 bases remaining between them. Germline loops: CDR1 SGHDN, CDR2 FVKESK. This CDR3 has 15 residues. General observations from the study: Main leukemic clonotypes were patient-specific, but about 26% appeared at low frequency elsewhere. Without putative leukemic clones, patient CD4-sorted repertoires remained more clonal than healthy CD4+ repertoires.

Specimen: CD4+ T cells from blood buffy coats. The chain links TRBV14 to TRBJ1-3, with D perhaps matching TRBD1 (5 bases). This TCR came from a human donor in good health. Here the CDR3 DNA reads TGTGCCAGCAGCCAGGGACGGTGGAATGGAAACACCATATATTTT. This gives the protein CASSQGRWNGNTIYF.